Listed below are T cell receptor beta chains from one sample, sequenced in a study of blood T cell repertoires in COVID-19. Assay used: immunoSEQ multiplex PCR; TCRdb lists only in-frame clones, some missing. Altogether more than 200,000 clones are present, under 90% being singletons, with the ten largest covering around 10%. Material: peripheral blood. These TCRs come from a man between 45 and 60 years old with COVID-19, enrolled during active disease. Both conserved end residues are part of each CDR3.

CDR3: CAISASDRAGGQPQHF
length: 16
V: TRBV10-3

CDR3: CASSPRGPGAGELFF
length: 15
V: TRBV6-5

CDR3: CASSSTGDVSYEQYF
length: 15
V: TRBV27

CDR3: CASTLRGSTDTQYF
length: 14
V: TRBV5-8

CDR3: CASSTRGYQETQYF
length: 14
V: TRBV19

CDR3: CASSQAIGSPPLHF
length: 14
V: TRBV4-2

CDR3: CASSQGLAGGSGYNEQFF
length: 18
V: TRBV3-1/TRBV3-2

CDR3: CASSSGVYEQYF
length: 12
V: TRBV6-2/TRBV6-3

CDR3: CASSEQRFSGANVLTF
length: 16
V: TRBV2

CDR3: CASSTRTGGETQYF
length: 14
V: TRBV4-2

CDR3: CASSVETGGQYEQYF
length: 15
V: TRBV9

CDR3: CASSSTGSWEQYF
length: 13
V: TRBV6-5

CDR3: CASIRTSGAYDNEQFF
length: 16
V: TRBV19

CDR3: CSVEEQLRGSGNTIYF
length: 16
V: TRBV29-1

CDR3: CACHGQKYEQYF
length: 12
V: TRBV30

CDR3: CASSETGGKLFF
length: 12
V: TRBV2

CDR3: CASSVGTGTEAFF
length: 13
V: TRBV25-1

CDR3: CASSPERLLGYTF
length: 13
V: TRBV14

CDR3: CATRDRESSYEQYF
length: 14
V: TRBV2